The present TCR beta chain was sequenced within a study of blood T cells in healthy people across ages. Isolation of PBMCs gave at least 6 million cells per sample. Through a sample-barcoded 5' primer and a J-beta primer mix, a second PCR was run for roughly 6 to 11 cycles. A template-switch adaptor that had 12 random nucleotides put a tag on each cDNA molecule. MiXCR was run by TCRdb on the 5' RACE reads, yielding one entry per CDR3 protein. The table includes 1.5 million to 1.9 million distinct CDR3 sequences, about 42% detected once. The CDR3 contains 15 residues. CDR1 is DFQATT and CDR2 is SNEGSKA in the germline V gene (reference sequence). V was clipped by 8 bases and J by 11 bases, with 30 bases between them.

The clonotype was recovered from a woman aged 18-29 years in good health. The chain has TRBV20-1 and TRBJ2-5, with D unclear. Input material: blood. CDR3 loop: CSCTDQQSGYNEQYF. In DNA form, the CDR3 reads TGCAGTTGTACCGATCAGCAGTCGGGCTACAATGAGCAGTACTTC.